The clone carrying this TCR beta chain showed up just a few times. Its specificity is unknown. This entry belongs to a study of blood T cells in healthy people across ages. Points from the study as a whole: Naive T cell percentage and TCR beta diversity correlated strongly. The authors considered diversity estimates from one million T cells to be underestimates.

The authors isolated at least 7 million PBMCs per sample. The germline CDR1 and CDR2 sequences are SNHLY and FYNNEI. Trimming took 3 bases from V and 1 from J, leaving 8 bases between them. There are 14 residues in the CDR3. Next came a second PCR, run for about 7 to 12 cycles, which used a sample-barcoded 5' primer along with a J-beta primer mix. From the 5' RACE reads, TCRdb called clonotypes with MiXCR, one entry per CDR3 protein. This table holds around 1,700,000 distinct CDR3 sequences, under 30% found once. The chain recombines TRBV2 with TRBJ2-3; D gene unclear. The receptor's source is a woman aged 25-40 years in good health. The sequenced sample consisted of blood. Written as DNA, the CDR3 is TGTGCCAGCAGTGACTCCTCCCGCACAGATACGCAGTATTTT. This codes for CASSDSSRTDTQYF.